Given below is one T cell receptor (beta chain) in context. This entry comes from a study of control samples from healthy donors and cancer patients. Method: immunoSEQ multiplex PCR; TCRdb's copy keeps in-frame clones and lacks some. The sample yields about 170,000 clones, about 86% seen once. V was pared by 3 bases and J by 5 bases, with 19 bases between. The length of the CDR3 is 16 residues. Germline V gene sequence: CDR1 ENHRY, CDR2 SYGVKD. The sequenced sample consisted of blood. This TCR derives from a woman between 25 and 40 years old in good health. This chain uses TRBV10-3 with TRBJ1-1, with D possibly being TRBD1 (6 bases). CDR3: CAISDLGGRGGTEAFF. The CDR3 DNA reads TGTGCCATCAGTGATCTGGGAGGCAGGGGTGGAACTGAAGCTTTCTTT.